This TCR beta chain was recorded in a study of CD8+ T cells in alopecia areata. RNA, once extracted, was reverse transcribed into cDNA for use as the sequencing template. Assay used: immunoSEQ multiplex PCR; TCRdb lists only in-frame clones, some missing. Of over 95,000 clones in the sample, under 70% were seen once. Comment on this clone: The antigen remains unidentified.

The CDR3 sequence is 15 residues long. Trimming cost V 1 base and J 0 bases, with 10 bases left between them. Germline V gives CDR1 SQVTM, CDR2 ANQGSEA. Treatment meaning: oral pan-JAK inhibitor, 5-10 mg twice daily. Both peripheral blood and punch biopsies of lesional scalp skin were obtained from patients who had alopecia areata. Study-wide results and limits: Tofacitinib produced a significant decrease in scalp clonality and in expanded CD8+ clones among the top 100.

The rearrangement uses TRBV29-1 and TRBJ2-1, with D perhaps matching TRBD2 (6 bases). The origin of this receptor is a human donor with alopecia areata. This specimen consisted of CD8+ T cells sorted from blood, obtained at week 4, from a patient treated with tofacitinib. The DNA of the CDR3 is TGCAGCGTTGAAGCTCGGGGGAGCTCCTACAATGAGCAGTTCTTC. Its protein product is CSVEARGSSYNEQFF.